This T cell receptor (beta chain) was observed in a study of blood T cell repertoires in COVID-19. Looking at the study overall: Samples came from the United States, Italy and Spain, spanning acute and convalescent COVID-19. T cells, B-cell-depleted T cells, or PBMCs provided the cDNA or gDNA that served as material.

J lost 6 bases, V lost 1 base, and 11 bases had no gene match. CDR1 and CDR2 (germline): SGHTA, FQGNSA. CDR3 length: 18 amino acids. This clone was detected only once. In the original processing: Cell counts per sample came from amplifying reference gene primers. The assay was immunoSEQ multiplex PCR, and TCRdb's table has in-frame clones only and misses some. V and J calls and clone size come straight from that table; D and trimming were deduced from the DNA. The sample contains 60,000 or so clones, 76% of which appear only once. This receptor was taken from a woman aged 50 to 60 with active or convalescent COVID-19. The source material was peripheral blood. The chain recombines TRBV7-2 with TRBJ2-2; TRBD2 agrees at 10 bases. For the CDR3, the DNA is TGTGCCAGCAGCTTAGACGGGATGACTAGCGGGCATTCCGGGGAGCTGTTTTTT. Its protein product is CASSLDGMTSGHSGELFF. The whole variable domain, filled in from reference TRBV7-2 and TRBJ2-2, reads GAGVSQSPSNKVTEKGKDVELRCDPISGHTALYWYRQSLGQGLEFLIYFQGNSAPDKSGLPSDRFSAERTGGSVSTLTIQRTQQEDSAVYLCASSLDGMTSGHSGELFFGEGSRLTVL.